Below are 27 T cell receptor beta chains sequenced from a single sample in a study of molecular identifiers for immune sequencing clone quantification. TCRdb reprocessed the PCR reads with MiXCR, giving one entry per CDR3 protein. Here the sample spans tens of thousands of distinct CDR3 sequences, 15% to 20% being singletons. Sequenced sample: naive CD8+ T cells from blood, with Jurkat cell RNA spiked in. The subset was: FACS-sorted CD8+CD4-CCR7+CD45RA+ naive T cells. The source of these receptors is a human donor in good health. Some libraries in this study had Jurkat cell RNA spiked in.

This rearrangement joins TRBV7-9 to TRBJ2-7; TRBD1 aligns across 7 bases. The trim removed 3 bases at V and 2 bases at J, leaving 7 bases unmatched. The CDR3 is 15 residues long. Germline values: CDR1 SEHNR, CDR2 FQNEAQ (reference sequence). The CDR3 loop reads CASSFSTGSTYEQYF. The CDR3 coding sequence is TGTGCCAGCAGCTTCTCGACAGGGAGCACCTACGAGCAGTACTTC.

This clonotype was observed many times. The V call is TRBV30, the J call TRBJ1-4; a weak D match, TRBD1 (6 bases). Germline lookup yields CDR1 GTSNPN and CDR2 SVGIG (reference sequence). The CDR3 contains 14 residues. The V end lost 4 bases, the J end lost 6 bases, and 15 bases lay between the germline ends. This CDR3 reads CAWNRFPGDEKLFF. CDR3 DNA sequence: TGTGCCTGGAACCGGTTCCCAGGGGATGAAAAACTGTTTTTT.

Note on this clonotype: Possible read error: a much larger clone is one base away. The rearrangement joins TRBV29-1 to TRBJ2-7, with 10 bases identical to TRBD1. Germline CDR1 is SQVTM and CDR2 is ANQGSEA. The CDR3 consists of 16 residues. In DNA form, the CDR3 reads TGCAGCGCTGAAGAGGCACGGACAGGGGGCTCCTACGAGCAGTACTTC. Its translation is CSAEEARTGGSYEQYF.

This clonotype appeared a few times. The J gene is TRBJ2-2, the V gene TRBV6-5; D might be TRBD2 (5 bases). This CDR3 has 17 residues. The V gene's germline CDR1 is MNHEY and CDR2 SVGAGI. Trimming pared 0 bases from V and 3 bases from J, leaving 14 bases between. The CDR3 loop is CASSYSRSSAYTGELFF. DNA of the CDR3: TGTGCCAGCAGTTACTCGAGGAGTAGCGCCTACACCGGGGAGCTGTTTTTT.

The chain couples TRBV19 to TRBJ1-5; a weak D match, TRBD1 (5 bases). Looked up from germline, CDR1 is LNHDA and CDR2 is SQIVND (reference sequence). V was shortened by 3 bases and J by 4 bases, with 7 bases between the two germline ends. This CDR3 spans 13 amino acids. The CDR3 reads CASSMGGNQPQHF. Here the CDR3 DNA reads TGTGCCAGTAGTATGGGGGGAAATCAGCCCCAGCATTTT.

J is TRBJ2-2 and V is TRBV30; D remains unclear. The CDR3 has 14 residues. The ends were cut back, 2 bases at V and 7 bases at J, with 14 bases in the middle. CDR1 GTSNPN and CDR2 SVGIG come from the germline V gene (reference sequence). DNA for the CDR3: TGTGCCTGGAGTCTGGGGTACGGAAACGGGGAGCTGTTTTTT. This sequence encodes CAWSLGYGNGELFF.

This clonotype was counted many times. The CDR3 sequence: CATSRDLAEPLADTQYF. The DNA of the CDR3 is TGTGCCACCAGCAGAGACCTAGCGGAGCCTTTGGCGGATACGCAGTATTTT. V usage is TRBV15 and J usage is TRBJ2-3; 7 nucleotides match TRBD2. Trimming at V came to 0 bases and at J to 6 bases, leaving 12 bases not matched to a gene. In germline, CDR1 is LNHNV, CDR2 YYDKDF (reference sequence). The CDR3 consists of 17 residues.

CDR3 protein: CSARAGQTFNKYNEQFF. In DNA, the CDR3 is TGCAGTGCTAGAGCCGGACAGACTTTCAATAAATACAATGAGCAGTTCTTC. The chain couples TRBV20-1 to TRBJ2-1, with D perhaps matching TRBD1 (6 bases). Between the trimmed V and J ends, which lost 1 base and 4 bases, there was a span of 20 bases. Germline loops: CDR1 DFQATT, CDR2 SNEGSKA (reference sequence). The CDR3 totals 17 residues.

Of note for this clonotype: A much larger clone differs from this one at a single base, so this may be a read error. The V gene is TRBV9, the J gene TRBJ2-1; TRBD2 agrees at 9 bases. This CDR3 spans 16 amino acids. The germline CDR1 and CDR2 sequences are SGDLS and YYNGEE. The CDR3 DNA sequence: TGTGCCAGCAGCCCGAGACTAGCGGACAACTACAATGAGCAGTCCTTC. This gives the protein CASSPRLADNYNEQSF.

On this clonotype itself: This may stem from a read error, because a much larger clone lies one nucleotide away. This rearrangement joins TRBV3-1 to TRBJ2-2; D tentatively reads TRBD1 or TRBD2 (5 bases each). Germline CDR1 reads LGHDT; CDR2 reads YNNKEL (reference sequence). The CDR3 spans 16 residues. Trimming shortened V by 3 bases and J by 3 bases, and 14 bases separated the two germline ends. In nucleotides, the CDR3 is TGTGCCAGCAGCCATGCCCGGGGCCTATACACCGGGGAGCTGTTTTTT. Protein sequence: CASSHARGLYTGELFF.

This clonotype was counted at least ten times. The chain is built from TRBV28 and TRBJ2-7; 8 bases are a match to TRBD1. CDR1 and CDR2 (germline): MDHEN, SYDVKM. J gave up 5 bases and V 5 bases, and 8 bases lay outside the gene matches. The CDR3 covers 14 residues. In nucleotides, the CDR3 is TGTGCCAGCAGTCCATGGACAGGGTCCAACGAGCAGTACTTC. This sequence encodes CASSPWTGSNEQYF.

This clonotype was observed at least ten times. J is TRBJ2-7 and V is TRBV30, with D maybe TRBD2 (6 bases). The germline gives CDR1 GTSNPN, CDR2 SVGIG (reference sequence). CDR3 length: 15 residues. V was clipped by 4 bases and J by 0 bases, with 16 bases between them. CDR3 in amino acids: CAWTDNGGNSYEQYF. DNA for the CDR3: TGTGCCTGGACCGATAATGGAGGGAACTCCTACGAGCAGTACTTC.

The chain recombines TRBV27 with TRBJ1-6; no firm D call. Per germline, CDR1 MNHEY and CDR2 SMNVEV (reference sequence). The CDR3 is 16 residues long. V was pared by 4 bases and J by 1 base, with 11 bases between. The CDR3 DNA is TGTGCCAGCAGTTCCCTACTGTGGTCCTATAATTCACCCCTCCACTTT. Protein: CASSSLLWSYNSPLHF.

This clonotype showed up just a few times. V gene TRBV28 combines with J gene TRBJ2-7, with D perhaps matching TRBD2 (5 bases). The CDR3 contains 12 residues. V lost 3 bases to trimming and J lost 4 bases, with 7 bases between them. The V gene's germline CDR1 is MDHEN and CDR2 SYDVKM. In nucleotides, the CDR3 is TGTGCCAGCAGTTTTCCGGGGTACGAGCAGTACTTC. Protein sequence: CASSFPGYEQYF.

This clonotype was detected ten times or more. The gene calls are TRBV29-1 and TRBJ2-1, with 8 positions matching TRBD1. CDR1 SQVTM and CDR2 ANQGSEA come from the germline V gene. This CDR3 contains 16 residues. J was trimmed by 0 bases and V by 3 bases; bases with no gene match: 7. The CDR3 loop reads CSVESGQGSSYNEQFF. In DNA form, the CDR3 reads TGCAGCGTTGAGAGTGGACAGGGAAGCTCCTACAATGAGCAGTTCTTC.

The chain carries TRBV12-5 and TRBJ2-2, with D uncertain. Between the trimmed V and J ends, which lost 1 base and 1 base, there was a span of 10 bases. This CDR3 is built from 16 residues. Germline V CDR1 and CDR2: LGHNT, FRNRAP. The CDR3 sequence: CASGLARDLNTGELFF. CDR3 DNA: TGTGCTAGTGGTTTGGCACGAGATCTGAACACCGGGGAGCTGTTTTTT.

Turning to this clonotype: The junction differs from germline at one of its ends, possibly a read error. The rearrangement joins TRBV7-2 to TRBJ2-3; D perhaps matches TRBD2 (6 bases). Per the germline V gene, CDR1 is SGHTA and CDR2 is FQGNSA. CDR3 size: 16 residues. The CDR3 DNA is TGTGCCGGCAGCTTAGTATCTGGGACTCCCACAGATACGCAGTATTTT. Translated, it gives CAGSLVSGTPTDTQYF.

This clonotype was observed many times. The chain couples TRBV5-1 to TRBJ2-7, with a weak D call TRBD2 (6 bases). Germline CDR1 SGHRS, CDR2 YFSETQ. The CDR3 spans 13 residues. The germline V and J ends were trimmed by 2 bases and 5 bases, with 11 bases remaining between them. The CDR3 bases are TGCGCCAGCAGCTTCGGGACTGGTGACGAGCAGTACTTC. Its translation is CASSFGTGDEQYF.

This clonotype was seen many times. This chain joins TRBV14 and TRBJ2-7, with 14 bases aligning to TRBD2. The V gene's germline CDR1 is SGHDN and CDR2 FVKESK. With V trimmed by 1 base and J by 6 bases, 2 bases remained unmatched. The CDR3 is 15 amino acids. DNA of the CDR3: TGTGCCAGCAGCCAAGGCGGGACTAGCGGGAGCGAGCAGTACTTC. Protein sequence: CASSQGGTSGSEQYF.

This clonotype was seen repeatedly, ten times or more. The CDR3 coding sequence is TGCAGTGCTAGAGTCTGGGCCAGGGCGGGCAATCAGCCCCAGCATTTT. This codes for CSARVWARAGNQPQHF. The chain joins TRBV20-1 to TRBJ1-5; D might be TRBD1 (5 bases). The V end was cut by 1 base, the J end by 2 bases, with 15 bases between. The CDR3 consists of 16 residues. Germline assignment: CDR1 DFQATT and CDR2 SNEGSKA (reference sequence).

For this clonotype: A much more abundant neighbour one base away suggests this may be a read error. This is likely a read error, given that the CDR3 carries no conserved phenylalanine or tryptophan at its end. V gene TRBV4-2 combines with J gene TRBJ1-2, with a possible D match to TRBD1 (6 bases). Germline V gene sequence: CDR1 LGHNA, CDR2 YNFKEQ. CDR3 length: 17 amino acids. Trimming stripped 0 bases from V and 5 bases from J, with 19 bases between. In DNA, the CDR3 is TGTGCCAGCAGCCAAGAGGGTAGGGACATCCGAGTTTATGGCTACACCTCC. It specifies CASSQEGRDIRVYGYTS.

With regard to this clonotype: A read error may explain this, as a much larger clone is one base away. The chain has TRBV15 and TRBJ2-3; 7 bases match TRBD2. Germline V gene data show CDR1 as LNHNV and CDR2 as YYDKDF (reference sequence). This CDR3 spans 17 amino acids. The CDR3 here is CAASRDLAEPLADTQYF. The CDR3, as DNA: TGTGCCGCCAGCAGAGACCTAGCGGAGCCTTTGGCGGATACGCAGTATTTT. The whole variable domain, filled in from reference TRBV15 and TRBJ2-3, reads DAMVIQNPRYQVTQFGKPVTLSCSQTLNHNVMYWYQQKSSQAPKLLFHYYDKDFNNEADTPDNFQSRRPNTSFCFLDIRSPGLGDTAMYLCAASRDLAEPLADTQYFGPGTRLTVL.

This clonotype was detected a few times. A much larger clone lies one base from this, so it may be a read error. The chain links TRBV7-6 to TRBJ1-5; D gene ambiguous. The CDR3 runs 15 residues. From germline, CDR1 is SGHVS and CDR2 FNYEAQ. Between the trimmed V and J ends, which lost 3 bases and 6 bases, there was a span of 15 bases. The CDR3 protein is CASSLSDGPLQPQHF. CDR3 in DNA: TGTGCCAGCAGCTTGAGTGACGGTCCGCTTCAGCCCCAGCATTTT.

This clonotype was detected ten times or more. The rearrangement joins TRBV13 to TRBJ2-5; 8 nucleotides agree with TRBD1. This CDR3 is 14 amino acids long. Trimming cost V 4 bases and J 5 bases; bases outside gene matches: 6. Germline CDR1 and CDR2: PRHDT and FYEKMQ (reference sequence). CDR3 amino acids: CASSSQGEGETQYF. The CDR3, as DNA: TGTGCCAGCAGCTCACAGGGGGAAGGTGAGACCCAGTACTTC.

This clonotype has a count of ten or more. This chain links TRBV7-9 with TRBJ2-5; D might be TRBD2 (5 bases). This CDR3 has 16 residues. V shed 5 bases and J shed 3 bases, with 19 bases lying between them. CDR1 SEHNR and CDR2 FQNEAQ come from the germline V gene (reference sequence). The CDR3 sequence: CASSPTARVGEETQYF. The CDR3, as DNA: TGTGCCAGCAGCCCGACCGCGCGGGTGGGCGAAGAGACCCAGTACTTC.

In its sample, this clonotype was seen many times. The chain couples TRBV12-5 to TRBJ2-3, with 7 bases lining up with TRBD2. The CDR3 loop spans 16 amino acids. V gave up 1 base and J gave up 3 bases; unmatched junction bases: 7. The germline CDR1 and CDR2 sequences are LGHNT and FRNRAP. Here the CDR3 reads CASGLGLAGVTDTQYF. CDR3 DNA sequence: TGTGCTAGTGGTTTGGGCCTGGCGGGAGTTACAGATACGCAGTATTTT.

This clonotype showed up many times. The chain links TRBV10-3 to TRBJ2-1; TRBD2 matches 8 bases. This CDR3 has 14 residues. V trimming: 3 bases; J trimming: 9 bases; junction bases outside the gene matches: 7. CDR1 ENHRY and CDR2 SYGVKD come from the germline V gene. The CDR3 region is CAISDSGLVGEQFF. CDR3 coding DNA: TGTGCCATCAGTGACTCGGGACTAGTAGGTGAGCAGTTCTTC.